Reported below is one T cell receptor beta chain. What it recognizes is unknown. There are 15 residues in the CDR3. The ends were cut back, 4 bases at V and 6 bases at J, with 19 bases in the middle. Germline loops: CDR1 SGHRS, CDR2 YFSETQ. These data originate in a study of radiotherapy plus CTLA-4 blockade in lung cancer. Points from the study as a whole: Peripheral blood showed expansion of tumor-derived TCR clones after radiotherapy and ipilimumab.

Method: immunoSEQ multiplex PCR; TCRdb's copy keeps in-frame clones and lacks some. Of some 50,000 clones listed, approximately 76% were seen once; the top ten hold roughly 8%. The rearrangement joins TRBV5-1 to TRBJ1-1; the D gene is possibly TRBD1 (6 bases). The TCR sequence derives from a human donor with non-small cell lung cancer who had stable disease on radiotherapy plus ipilimumab. Sequenced here: peripheral blood, sampled from a patient treated with radiotherapy plus ipilimumab. This CDR3 is CASSQQTGVSSEAFF. As DNA, the CDR3 is TGCGCCAGCAGCCAACAGACAGGAGTGAGCTCTGAAGCTTTCTTT.